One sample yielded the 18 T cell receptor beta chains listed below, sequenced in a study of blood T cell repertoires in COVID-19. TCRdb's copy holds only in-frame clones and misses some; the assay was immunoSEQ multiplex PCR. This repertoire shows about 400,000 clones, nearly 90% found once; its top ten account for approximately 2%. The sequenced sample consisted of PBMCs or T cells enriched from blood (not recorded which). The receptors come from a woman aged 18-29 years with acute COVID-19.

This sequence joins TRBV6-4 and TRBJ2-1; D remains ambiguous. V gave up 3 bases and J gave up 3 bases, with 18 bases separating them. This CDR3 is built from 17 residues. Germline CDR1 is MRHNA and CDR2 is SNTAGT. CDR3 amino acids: CASSDSPFNSYYNEQFF. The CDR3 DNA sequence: TGTGCCAGCAGTGATTCACCCTTCAACAGCTACTACAATGAGCAGTTCTTC.

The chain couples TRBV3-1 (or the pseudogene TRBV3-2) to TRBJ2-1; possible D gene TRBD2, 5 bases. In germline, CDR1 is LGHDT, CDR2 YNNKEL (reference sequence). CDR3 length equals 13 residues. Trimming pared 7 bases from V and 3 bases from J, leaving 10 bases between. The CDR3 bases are TGTGCCAGCACCGGGAACCGCTACAATGAGCAGTTCTTC. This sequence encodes CASTGNRYNEQFF.

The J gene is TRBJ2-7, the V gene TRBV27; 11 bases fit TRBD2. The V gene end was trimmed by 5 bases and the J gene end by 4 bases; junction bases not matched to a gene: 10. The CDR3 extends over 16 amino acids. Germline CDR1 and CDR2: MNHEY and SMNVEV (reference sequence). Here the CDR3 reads CASSGALAGDYYEQYF. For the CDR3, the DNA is TGTGCCAGCAGTGGCGCACTAGCGGGAGACTATTACGAGCAGTACTTC.

The CDR3 is CASSPRPDRSEQYF. The CDR3 nucleotides read TGTGCCAGCTCACCACGTCCCGACAGGTCTGAGCAGTACTTC. The gene calls are TRBV18 and TRBJ2-7; perhaps TRBD1 as D (6 bases). The CDR3 totals 14 residues. Per the germline V gene, CDR1 is KGHSH and CDR2 is LQKENI. V lost 1 base and J 7 bases, leaving 14 bases between the germline ends.

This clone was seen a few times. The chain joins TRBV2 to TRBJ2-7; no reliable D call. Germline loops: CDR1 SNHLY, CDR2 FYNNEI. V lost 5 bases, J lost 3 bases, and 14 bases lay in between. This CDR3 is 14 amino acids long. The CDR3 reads CASSPTNSVYEQYF. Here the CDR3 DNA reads TGTGCCAGCAGTCCTACCAATAGTGTCTACGAGCAGTACTTC. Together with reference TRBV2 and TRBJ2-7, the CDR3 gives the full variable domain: EPEVTQTPSHQVTQMGQEVILRCVPISNHLYFYWYRQILGQKVEFLVSFYNNEISEKSEIFDDQFSVERPDGSNFTLKIRSTKLEDSAMYFCASSPTNSVYEQYFGPGTRLTVT.

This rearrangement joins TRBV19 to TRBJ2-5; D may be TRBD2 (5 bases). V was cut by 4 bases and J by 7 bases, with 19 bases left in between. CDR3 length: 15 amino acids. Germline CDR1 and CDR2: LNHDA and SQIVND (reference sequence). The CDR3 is CASSTRESAVGTQYF. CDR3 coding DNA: TGTGCCAGTAGTACCCGTGAGTCAGCGGTGGGGACCCAGTACTTC.

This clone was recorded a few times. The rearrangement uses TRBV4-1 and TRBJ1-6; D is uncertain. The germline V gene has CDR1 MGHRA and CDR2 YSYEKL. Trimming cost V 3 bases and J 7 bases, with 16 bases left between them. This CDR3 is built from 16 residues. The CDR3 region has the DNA TGCGCCAGCAGCCAGGCGGCCCTAGGCGGGAATTCACCCCTCCACTTT. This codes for CASSQAALGGNSPLHF.

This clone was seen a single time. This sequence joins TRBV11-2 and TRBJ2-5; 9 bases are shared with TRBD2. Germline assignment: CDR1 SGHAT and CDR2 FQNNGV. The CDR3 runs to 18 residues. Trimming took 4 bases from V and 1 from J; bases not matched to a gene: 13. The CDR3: CASSYRSRGGGSQETQYF. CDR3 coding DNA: TGTGCCAGCAGCTATCGGTCGCGGGGGGGAGGGAGCCAAGAGACCCAGTACTTC.

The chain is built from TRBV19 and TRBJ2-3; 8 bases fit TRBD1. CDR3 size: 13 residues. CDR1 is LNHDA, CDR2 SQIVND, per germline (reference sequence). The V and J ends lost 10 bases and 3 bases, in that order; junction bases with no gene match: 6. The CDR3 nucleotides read TGTGCCACTAGGACAGGGCTTACAGATACGCAGTATTTT. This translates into CATRTGLTDTQYF.

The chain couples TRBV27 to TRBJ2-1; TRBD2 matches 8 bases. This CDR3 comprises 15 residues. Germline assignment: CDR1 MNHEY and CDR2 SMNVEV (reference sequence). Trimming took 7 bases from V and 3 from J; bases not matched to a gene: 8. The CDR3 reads CASNKIAGNYNEQFF. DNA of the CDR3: TGTGCCAGCAACAAGATAGCGGGAAACTACAATGAGCAGTTCTTC.

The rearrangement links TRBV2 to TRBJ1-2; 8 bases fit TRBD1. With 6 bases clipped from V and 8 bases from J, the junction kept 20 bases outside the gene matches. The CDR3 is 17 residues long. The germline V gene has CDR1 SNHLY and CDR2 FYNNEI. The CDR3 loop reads CASSRTDRVVLLGGYTF. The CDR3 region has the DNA TGTGCCAGCAGCCGAACGGACAGGGTTGTACTCCTTGGCGGCTACACCTTC.

The CDR3 DNA reads TGTGCCAGCACACCGGGGTCCGCCGTAAACATTCAGTACTTC. The encoded protein is CASTPGSAVNIQYF. The chain joins TRBV2 to TRBJ2-4, with D possibly matching TRBD2 (5 bases). V was cut by 7 bases and J by 6 bases, with 16 bases left in between. The CDR3 runs 14 residues. The germline V gene encodes CDR1 SNHLY and CDR2 FYNNEI.

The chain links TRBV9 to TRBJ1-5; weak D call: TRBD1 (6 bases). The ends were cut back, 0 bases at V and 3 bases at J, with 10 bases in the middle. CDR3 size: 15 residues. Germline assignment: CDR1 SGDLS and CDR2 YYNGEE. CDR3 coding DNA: TGTGCCAGCAGCGTAGGGCAGGGGATCAATCAGCCCCAGCATTTT. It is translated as CASSVGQGINQPQHF.

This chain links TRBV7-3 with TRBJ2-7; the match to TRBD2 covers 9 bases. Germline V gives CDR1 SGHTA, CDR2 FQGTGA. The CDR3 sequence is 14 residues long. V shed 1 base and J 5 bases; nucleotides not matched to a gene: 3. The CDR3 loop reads CASSLRAGGDEQYF. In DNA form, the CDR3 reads TGTGCCAGCAGCTTAAGAGCGGGGGGAGACGAGCAGTACTTC.

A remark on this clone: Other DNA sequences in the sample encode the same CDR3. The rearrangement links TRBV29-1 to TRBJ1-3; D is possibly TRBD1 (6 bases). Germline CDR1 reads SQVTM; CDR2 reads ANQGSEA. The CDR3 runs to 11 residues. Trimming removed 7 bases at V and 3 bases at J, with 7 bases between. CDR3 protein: CSGTDGNTIYF. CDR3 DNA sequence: TGCAGCGGGACAGATGGAAACACCATATATTTT.

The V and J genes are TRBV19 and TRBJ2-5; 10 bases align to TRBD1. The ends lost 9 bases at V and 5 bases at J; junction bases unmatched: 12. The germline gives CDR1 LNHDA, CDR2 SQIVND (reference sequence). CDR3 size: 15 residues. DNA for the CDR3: TGTGCCAGCCAGTCCCGGGACAGGGGATTGGAGACCCAGTACTTC. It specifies CASQSRDRGLETQYF.

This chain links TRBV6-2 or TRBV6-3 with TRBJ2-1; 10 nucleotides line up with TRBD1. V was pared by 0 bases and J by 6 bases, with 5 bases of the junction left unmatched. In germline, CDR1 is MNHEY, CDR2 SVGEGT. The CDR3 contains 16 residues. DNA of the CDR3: TGTGCCAGCAGTTACTCCCGGGACAGGGGTATCAATGAGCAGTTCTTC. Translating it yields CASSYSRDRGINEQFF.

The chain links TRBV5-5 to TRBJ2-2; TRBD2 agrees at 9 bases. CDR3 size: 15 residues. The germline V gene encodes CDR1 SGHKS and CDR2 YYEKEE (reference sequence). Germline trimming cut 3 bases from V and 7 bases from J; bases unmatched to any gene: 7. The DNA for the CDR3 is TGTGCCAGCAGCTGGCGGGAGGGCCAAAACGGGGAGCTGTTTTTT. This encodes CASSWREGQNGELFF.